These 23 T cell receptor beta chains were sequenced from one sample in a study of control samples from healthy donors and cancer patients. Here immunoSEQ multiplex PCR was the method, and the copy in TCRdb shows in-frame clones only, minus some. The repertoire includes some 100,000 clones, roughly 92% of them detected once, and approximately 3% sits in the top ten. Sequences were obtained from blood. The source is a human donor in good health. The donor label of this sample is uncertain.

The chain links TRBV30 to TRBJ2-2, with D hard to call. The CDR3 covers 15 residues. CDR1 and CDR2 from the germline V gene are GTSNPN and SVGIG (reference sequence). The V and J ends lost 5 bases and 4 bases respectively, with 17 bases between them. For the CDR3, the DNA is TGTGCCTGGGTCCCGGCCGGGCCCAGCACCGGGGAGCTGTTTTTT. Residues: CAWVPAGPSTGELFF.

This clone was detected once. The rearrangement uses TRBV30 and TRBJ1-6, with 7 bases aligning to TRBD1. The CDR3 consists of 14 residues. Germline V lookup: CDR1 GTSNPN, CDR2 SVGIG (reference sequence). V lost 3 bases to trimming and J lost 7 bases; unmatched junction nucleotides: 6. CDR3 DNA: TGTGCCTGGAGCCCCGGGACAGACAATTCACCCCTCCACTTT. This codes for CAWSPGTDNSPLHF.

For the CDR3, the DNA is TGTGCCAGCACCCCGAGGCTCGGCGGCAATCAGCCCCAGCATTTT. Translating gives CASTPRLGGNQPQHF. This rearrangement joins TRBV6-5 to TRBJ1-5; D gene ambiguous. The CDR3 contains 15 residues. CDR1 and CDR2 from the germline V gene are MNHEY and SVGAGI. V gave up 7 bases and J gave up 2 bases, with 15 bases separating them.

J is TRBJ2-7 and V is TRBV9; TRBD1 matches 9 bases. Germline CDR1 is SGDLS and CDR2 is YYNGEE. The CDR3 runs 15 residues. J lost 3 bases, V lost 3 bases, and 7 bases had no gene match. The CDR3 DNA sequence: TGTGCCAGCAGCGCCGGACAGGGGCCCAACTACGAGCAGTACTTC. Amino acids: CASSAGQGPNYEQYF.

The chain is built from TRBV2 and TRBJ2-7; D not certain. This CDR3 contains 16 residues. Germline V gene sequence: CDR1 SNHLY, CDR2 FYNNEI. The V and J ends lost 0 bases and 2 bases respectively, with 14 bases between them. The CDR3 loop is CASSEAGWAVTYEQYF. DNA of the CDR3: TGTGCCAGCAGTGAAGCGGGCTGGGCAGTGACCTACGAGCAGTACTTC.

This clone has only one observation. V gene TRBV9 combines with J gene TRBJ2-1; 7 bases agree with TRBD2. Trimming at V came to 4 bases and at J to 4 bases, leaving 8 bases not matched to a gene. CDR1 and CDR2 from the germline V gene are SGDLS and YYNGEE. The CDR3 extends over 15 amino acids. The CDR3 here is CASSPSGFPYNEQFF. The CDR3, as DNA: TGTGCCAGCAGCCCTAGCGGTTTTCCTTACAATGAGCAGTTCTTC.

The chain employs TRBV3-1 (or the pseudogene TRBV3-2) and TRBJ1-4, with 10 bases matching TRBD1. This CDR3 region has 21 residues. The germline gives CDR1 LGHDT, CDR2 YNNKEL (reference sequence). Trimming at V came to 0 bases and at J to 0 bases, leaving 13 bases not matched to a gene. DNA of the CDR3: TGTGCCAGCAGCCAAGACGTGCCGGGACAGGGGACCATTGCAACTAATGAAAAACTGTTTTTT. Amino acid sequence: CASSQDVPGQGTIATNEKLFF.

The chain recombines TRBV5-1 with TRBJ1-2, with D hard to call. Germline-derived CDR1 and CDR2 are SGHRS and YFSETQ. This CDR3 comprises 13 residues. V was shortened by 1 base and J by 5 bases, with 9 bases between the two germline ends. The CDR3 DNA follows: TGCGCCAGCAGCTTGCCAGAAAATTATGGCTACACCTTC. This encodes CASSLPENYGYTF.

V gene TRBV24-1 combines with J gene TRBJ1-2; no clear D gene. This CDR3 spans 13 amino acids. Trimming took 6 bases from V and 3 from J, leaving 10 bases between them. Germline CDR1 is KGHDR and CDR2 is SFDVKD. CDR3 region: CATSSGKYYGYTF. CDR3 coding DNA: TGTGCCACCAGTTCCGGGAAATACTATGGCTACACCTTC.

The chain employs TRBV19 and TRBJ2-1; 12 bases match TRBD2. There are 15 residues in the CDR3. Trimming at V came to 1 base and at J to 10 bases, leaving 5 bases not matched to a gene. The germline V gene has CDR1 LNHDA and CDR2 SQIVND (reference sequence). This chain's CDR3 is CASSIGTSGVAEQFF. The CDR3 region has the DNA TGTGCCAGTAGTATAGGGACTAGCGGGGTGGCAGAGCAGTTCTTC.

This sequence joins TRBV19 and TRBJ1-2; unclear D gene. The CDR3 has 17 amino acids. With 6 bases removed from V and 3 bases from J, the gap between germline ends came to 23 bases. CDR1 is LNHDA and CDR2 is SQIVND in the germline V gene (reference sequence). The CDR3 sequence: CASSPTPPGGNYYGYTF. CDR3 sequence (DNA): TGTGCCAGTAGCCCTACACCCCCGGGAGGGAATTACTATGGCTACACCTTC.

V is TRBV19 and J is TRBJ1-3; D remains ambiguous. CDR3 length: 14 amino acids. Germline loops: CDR1 LNHDA, CDR2 SQIVND (reference sequence). Trimming removed 4 bases from V and 0 bases from J, with 7 bases in between. The chain's CDR3 is CASSKMFSGNTIYF. CDR3 DNA: TGTGCCAGTAGTAAAATGTTCTCTGGAAACACCATATATTTT.

The rearrangement joins TRBV6-4 to TRBJ2-3; unclear D gene. The CDR3 contains 14 residues. Germline CDR1 and CDR2: MRHNA and SNTAGT. V was cut by 5 bases and J by 1 base, with 10 bases left in between. The CDR3 spells CASSKGGGTDTQYF. For the CDR3, the DNA is TGTGCCAGCAGTAAAGGTGGGGGCACAGATACGCAGTATTTT.

The chain has TRBV30 and TRBJ1-2; 7 bases align to TRBD1. V lost 0 bases to trimming and J lost 1 base; unmatched junction nucleotides: 20. The CDR3 length is 20 residues. Per the germline V gene, CDR1 is GTSNPN and CDR2 is SVGIG (reference sequence). The CDR3 DNA sequence: TGTGCCTGGAGTGTGTCCCATCTACCTTGGGGACAGCGGAGTAACTATGGCTACACCTTC. Protein: CAWSVSHLPWGQRSNYGYTF.

The gene calls are TRBV30 and TRBJ2-5; 7 bases are shared with TRBD1. The CDR3 runs 14 residues. Looked up from germline, CDR1 is GTSNPN and CDR2 is SVGIG (reference sequence). V trimming: 0 bases; J trimming: 5 bases; junction bases outside the gene matches: 6. This CDR3 is CAWSVPTGLETQYF. The DNA of the CDR3 is TGTGCCTGGAGTGTCCCGACAGGGTTGGAGACCCAGTACTTC.

The chain carries TRBV12-5 and TRBJ1-1; D gene ambiguous. Germline assignment: CDR1 LGHNT and CDR2 FRNRAP. The length of the CDR3 is 12 residues. Between the trimmed V and J ends, which lost 2 bases and 7 bases, there was a span of 8 bases. The CDR3 nucleotides are TGTGCTAGTGGTTTGCCCCCCGGTGAAGCTTTCTTT. Protein: CASGLPPGEAFF.

The chain is built from TRBV7-9 and TRBJ2-5, with TRBD1 matching 8 bases. The CDR3 contains 15 residues. The germline gives CDR1 SEHNR, CDR2 FQNEAQ (reference sequence). After removal of 1 base from V and 3 bases from J, the junction contained 4 bases not matched to a gene. CDR3 in DNA: TGTGCCAGCAGCTTAGGCGGGACAGGAAAAGAGACCCAGTACTTC. This sequence encodes CASSLGGTGKETQYF. The whole variable domain, filled in from reference TRBV7-9 and TRBJ2-5, reads DTGVSQNPRHKITKRGQNVTFRCDPISEHNRLYWYRQTLGQGPEFLTYFQNEAQLEKSRLLSDRFSAERPKGSFSTLEIQRTEQGDSAMYLCASSLGGTGKETQYFGPGTRLLVL.

The chain links TRBV3-1 (or the pseudogene TRBV3-2) to TRBJ2-5; D unclear. Germline-derived CDR1 and CDR2 are LGHDT and YNNKEL (reference sequence). The length of the CDR3 is 13 residues. Trimming removed 6 bases from V and 5 bases from J, with 13 bases in between. CDR3 sequence (DNA): TGTGCCAGCAGTCTTAGTGGAGTGGAGACCCAGTACTTC. It codes for CASSLSGVETQYF.

The V call is TRBV5-5, the J call TRBJ2-3, with D possibly TRBD2 on 7 matching bases. V lost 4 bases and J 5 bases, leaving 26 bases between the germline ends. In germline, CDR1 is SGHKS, CDR2 YYEKEE (reference sequence). The CDR3 length is 18 residues. CDR3 sequence reads: CASSMNLHRGGAGDTQYF. CDR3 coding DNA: TGTGCCAGCAGCATGAACCTGCACCGAGGGGGGGCCGGAGATACGCAGTATTTT. Full variable domain (missing parts from reference TRBV5-5 and TRBJ2-3): DAGVTQSPTHLIKTRGQQVTLRCSPISGHKSVSWYQQVLGQGPQFIFQYYEKEERGRGNFPDRFSARQFPNYSSELNVNALLLGDSALYLCASSMNLHRGGAGDTQYFGPGTRLTVL.

This chain connects TRBV30 to TRBJ1-1, with 10 bases lining up with TRBD1. V lost 2 bases, J lost 7 bases, and 25 bases stayed unmatched. Germline CDR1 reads GTSNPN; CDR2 reads SVGIG (reference sequence). The CDR3 loop spans 20 amino acids. CDR3 bases: TGTGCCTGGAGTAAAAGCCCCAGGGACAGGGGATATACATGGTTCCGTGAAGCTTTCTTT. Its translation: CAWSKSPRDRGYTWFREAFF.

The chain has TRBV3-1 (or the pseudogene TRBV3-2) and TRBJ1-6; D gene ambiguous. Trimming took 0 bases from V and 13 from J, leaving 10 bases between them. In germline, CDR1 is LGHDT, CDR2 YNNKEL (reference sequence). This CDR3 spans 13 amino acids. CDR3 bases: TGTGCCAGCAGCCAAGATCACGTCCCCCCCCTCCACTTT. Translating it yields CASSQDHVPPLHF.

This rearrangement joins TRBV11-2 to TRBJ2-3; 10 bases agree with TRBD2. The V segment lost 3 bases and the J segment 2 bases; nucleotides outside the gene matches: 5. The CDR3 has 16 amino acids. Looked up from germline, CDR1 is SGHAT and CDR2 is FQNNGV. CDR3 residues: CASSFLAGETTDTQYF. The CDR3 bases are TGTGCCAGCAGCTTCCTAGCGGGGGAAACCACAGATACGCAGTATTTT. Full variable domain (remainder filled in from reference TRBV11-2 and TRBJ2-3): EAGVAQSPRYKIIEKRQSVAFWCNPISGHATLYWYQQILGQGPKLLIQFQNNGVVDDSQLPKDRFSAERLKGVDSTLKIQPAKLEDSAVYLCASSFLAGETTDTQYFGPGTRLTVL.

This clone was detected only a few times. J is TRBJ1-1 and V is TRBV4-2; D might be TRBD1 (6 bases). Germline CDR1 is LGHNA and CDR2 is YNFKEQ. V dropped 7 bases and J dropped 1 base, with 16 bases sitting between them. This CDR3 spans 15 amino acids. CDR3 loop: CASMISQGQNTEAFF. The CDR3 nucleotides are TGTGCCAGCATGATTTCGCAGGGACAGAACACTGAAGCTTTCTTT.